These T cell receptor beta chains were read from a single sample in a study of regulatory T cells in long-lasting Graves disease. MiXCR, run by TCRdb on the multiplex PCR reads, gives a single entry per CDR3 protein. The top ten hold more than 10% of the sample, which has 530,000 or so distinct CDR3 sequences, about 16% seen once. The same sample was also used in a study of T cells in Graves' hyperthyroidism and ophthalmopathy.

The sequencing used peripheral blood mononuclear cells (PBMCs), collected at new diagnosis, from a patient treated with antithyroid drugs. The receptors originated from a man aged 18 to 35 with Graves disease. Both conserved end residues are trimmed from each CDR3. A D gene is named only where the DNA matches it firmly.

>TRBD1|TRBV12-3/TRBV12-4|TRBJ1-2
ASSLRRDRGHYGYT
>TRBD2|TRBV5-4|-
ASSNPTSGRDNEQF
>-|TRBV20-1|TRBJ2-5
SAAANPGDGRETQY
>-|TRBV28|TRBJ1-5
ASSPRVHLGSNQPQH
>TRBD2|TRBV7-9|TRBJ2-1
ASSVPSSLAGGPYNEQF
>-|TRBV5-1|TRBJ1-1
ASSLLANTEAF
>-|TRBV25-1|TRBJ1-1
ASSETRWGGDLTEAF
>TRBD2|TRBV11-2|TRBJ2-7
ASSLISGRLMREQY
>-|TRBV6-1|TRBJ2-7
ASTSAISYEQY
>-|TRBV7-9|TRBJ1-1
ASSSLGRGAGTEAF
>-|TRBV27|TRBJ2-7
ASSLRPLAYEQY
>TRBD1|TRBV29-1|TRBJ2-3
SVRSEGAIIDTDTQY
>-|TRBV5-1|TRBJ2-1
ASSLGRGYNEQL
>-|TRBV7-2|TRBJ1-5
ASSLPGAGRRNQPQH
>-|TRBV6-5|TRBJ1-2
ASSYGDLYGYT
>-|TRBV7-9|TRBJ1-1
AIRAGANTEAF
>TRBD1|TRBV9|TRBJ2-1
ASSGGTGGGSYNEQF
>TRBD2|TRBV7-9|TRBJ2-3
ASSLARGTSRDTQY
>-|TRBV28|TRBJ1-5
ASSLSSMDGPNQPQH
>TRBD1|TRBV20-1|TRBJ2-7
SASDRDEQY
>-|TRBV18|TRBJ2-3
ASSPESTDTQY
>TRBD2|TRBV11-1|TRBJ2-7
ASSREGRGPEQY
>-|TRBV7-3|TRBJ1-3
ASSPGAASDTIY
>TRBD1|TRBV28|TRBJ2-7
ASSSPGQGYHEQY
>-|TRBV10-3|TRBJ2-7
AISPRNSYEQY
>-|TRBV12-3/TRBV12-4|TRBJ2-4
ASSFVVIGAKNIQY
>TRBD1|TRBV9|TRBJ2-2
ASSVGTGVNTGELF
>TRBD1|TRBV30|TRBJ1-1
AWSNRGPSEAF
>TRBD2|TRBV30|TRBJ2-3
AWTLAGGQDTQY
>-|TRBV10-3|TRBJ1-1
AISAVMNTEAF
>TRBD2|TRBV9|TRBJ2-7
ASSVRPGAGVYEQY
>-|TRBV5-1|TRBJ1-1
AGSSGPEAF
>-|TRBV6-1|TRBJ2-3
ASSSGQGGTKRDTQY
>-|TRBV30|TRBJ2-3
AWSGGRAGGPDTQY
>-|TRBV5-6|TRBJ2-3
ASSRPGEFTSTDTQY
>-|TRBV27|TRBJ1-1
ASSSSRKLNTEAF
>-|TRBV5-1|TRBJ2-3
ASSLRSVDTDTQY
>-|TRBV19|TRBJ1-5
ASSITSGNQPQH
>TRBD2|TRBV19|TRBJ2-2
ASSPGLAGTGELF